Sequencing of this TCR beta chain was carried out in a study of cytomegalovirus exposure and HLA in healthy donors. Findings and limits, study-wide: According to the study, around 150 TCR beta chains were cytomegalovirus-associated.

Profiling relied on immunoSEQ multiplex PCR, and the TCRdb table lists in-frame clones only, not all of them. The repertoire has approximately 58,000 clones, about 95% of them found once; the top ten carry under 6.5%. V lost 6 bases and J lost 5; bases outside the gene matches: 7. CDR1 is MGHRA and CDR2 is YSYEKL in the germline V gene. The CDR3 sequence is 14 residues long. Comments on this clone: The target antigen is unknown.

The V and J genes are TRBV4-1 and TRBJ1-1; 9 positions match TRBD1. The sequenced sample consisted of PBMCs. The clonotype originates from a woman aged 18 to 35 in good health and CMV-seropositive. The CDR3 sequence is CASRPGQGATEAFF. The CDR3 DNA follows: TGCGCCAGCAGGCCGGGACAGGGCGCTACTGAAGCTTTCTTT.